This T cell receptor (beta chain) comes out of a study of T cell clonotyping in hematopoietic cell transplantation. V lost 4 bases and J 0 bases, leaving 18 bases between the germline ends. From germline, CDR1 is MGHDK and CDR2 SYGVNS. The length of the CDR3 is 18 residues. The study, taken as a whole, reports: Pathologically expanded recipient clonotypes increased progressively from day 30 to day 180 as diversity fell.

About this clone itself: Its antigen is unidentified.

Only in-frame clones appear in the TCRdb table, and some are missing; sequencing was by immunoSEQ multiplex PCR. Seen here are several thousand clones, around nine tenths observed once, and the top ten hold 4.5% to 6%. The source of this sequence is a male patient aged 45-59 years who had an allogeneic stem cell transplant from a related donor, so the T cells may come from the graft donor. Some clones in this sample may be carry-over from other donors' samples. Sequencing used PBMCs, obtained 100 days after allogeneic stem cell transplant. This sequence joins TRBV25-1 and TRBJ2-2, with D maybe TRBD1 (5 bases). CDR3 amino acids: CASSGPALDRTNTGELFF. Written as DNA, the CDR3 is TGTGCCAGCAGTGGCCCCGCCCTCGACAGAACGAACACCGGGGAGCTGTTTTTT.